This TCR beta chain was identified during a study of T-cell memory formation after mild COVID-19. This clonotype was recorded many times. cDNA libraries for TCR alpha and TCR beta, carrying sample barcodes and UMIs, came from 5'RACE with constant-segment primers. TCRdb re-derived calls from the 5' RACE reads in MiXCR, one entry per CDR3 protein. The table records 200,000 or so distinct CDR3 sequences, about 18% of them present only once. The CDR3 consists of 14 residues. V was clipped by 4 bases and J by 3 bases; unmatched bases: 4. Germline-derived CDR1 and CDR2 are LNHNV and YYDKDF (reference sequence).

The receptor was derived from an adult woman who had mild COVID-19 (a few samples of this study predate the infection). Cell type and time point are not known. V is TRBV15 and J is TRBJ2-3; TRBD1 agrees at 7 bases. The sequencing input was PBMCs or a T cell subset sorted from them (not recorded which). CDR3 in DNA: TGTGCCACCAGCACCCGACAGGGAACAGATACGCAGTATTTT. Residues: CATSTRQGTDTQYF.